This T cell receptor beta chain was recovered during a study of cytomegalovirus exposure and HLA in healthy donors. As for the study in general: The approximately 110 validation repertoires, a later analysis reported, used the same platform as the 600 to 700 repertoires from the first cohort.

Points on this clone: The antigen remains undetermined.

Libraries were prepared by immunoSEQ multiplex PCR; TCRdb keeps only in-frame clonotypes and omits some of them. Seen here are some 140,000 clones, 80% to 90% observed once, and the top ten hold about 6.7%. These donors were members of the 120-subject validation cohort, a group separate from the roughly 670-subject first cohort. Study-wide points: The majority of TCR sequences were rare, yet some public TCRs appeared in many donors. First-cohort TCR clusters were later found to tend to co-occur in the roughly 120 validation repertoires.

The sequence was obtained from a woman aged 25 to 39 in good health and CMV-seropositive. The material sequenced was PBMCs.

The CDR3 sequence: CASRPLEGQALTPSYEQYF. The CDR3 region has the DNA TGTGCCAGCAGACCTCTTGAGGGCCAGGCCTTGACTCCCTCCTACGAGCAGTACTTC. This chain joins TRBV2 and TRBJ2-7; the D gene is possibly TRBD2 (5 bases). The CDR3 loop spans 19 amino acids. Trimming took 6 bases from V and 0 from J, leaving 27 bases between them. In germline, CDR1 is SNHLY, CDR2 FYNNEI.